Following are 20 T cell receptor beta chains from one sample sequenced in a study of T cells in Graves' hyperthyroidism and ophthalmopathy. Authors of the study amplified TCR beta CDR3 regions from RNA transcripts. HTBI primers were employed in a first-round RT-PCR of the TCR CDR3. From the multiplex PCR reads, TCRdb called clonotypes with MiXCR, one entry per CDR3 protein. The data show about 560,000 distinct CDR3 sequences, 16% seen once. The sequencing input was blood. The receptors come from a woman aged 18-35 years with Graves' hyperthyroidism.

In this sample, this clonotype turned up many times. This rearrangement joins TRBV6-1 to TRBJ2-7; 8 bases line up with TRBD2. Germline values: CDR1 MNHNS, CDR2 SASEGT. V gave up 2 bases and J gave up 2 bases; unmatched junction bases: 8. The CDR3 has 16 residues. The CDR3, as DNA: TGTGCCAGCAGTGAATATGACGGGAGGGGCCCCTACGAGCAGTACTTC. It translates to CASSEYDGRGPYEQYF.

There are many counts of this clonotype. CDR3 DNA sequence: TGTGCCACCAGCAGAGGACCCGCAACTAATGAAAAACTGTTTTTT. Protein: CATSRGPATNEKLFF. This chain connects TRBV15 to TRBJ1-4; D is ambiguous. There are 15 residues in the CDR3. Trimming pared 1 base from V and 0 bases from J, leaving 6 bases between. Per germline, CDR1 LNHNV and CDR2 YYDKDF (reference sequence). The complete variable domain, with remaining parts taken from reference TRBV15 and TRBJ1-4, reads DAMVIQNPRYQVTQFGKPVTLSCSQTLNHNVMYWYQQKSSQAPKLLFHYYDKDFNNEADTPDNFQSRRPNTSFCFLDIRSPGLGDTAMYLCATSRGPATNEKLFFGSGTQLSVL.

This clonotype has at least ten counts. The chain employs TRBV7-2 and TRBJ1-6; D gene uncertain. The ends were cut back, 7 bases at V and 8 bases at J, with 15 bases in the middle. The CDR3 loop spans 14 amino acids. Germline V CDR1 and CDR2: SGHTA, FQGNSA. The CDR3 loop reads CASTSYGLDSPLHF. CDR3 bases: TGTGCCAGCACCTCCTACGGGCTGGATTCACCCCTCCACTTT.

Only a few counts were recorded for this clonotype. The chain recombines TRBV3-1 with TRBJ1-1; TRBD1 matches at 8 bases. This CDR3 spans 15 amino acids. V was pared by 0 bases and J by 8 bases, with 8 bases of the junction left unmatched. CDR1 LGHDT and CDR2 YNNKEL come from the germline V gene (reference sequence). In DNA form, the CDR3 reads TGTGCCAGCAGCCAAGATCCGGCAGGGGGCAGGGAAGCTTTCTTT. Amino acids: CASSQDPAGGREAFF.

The rearrangement uses TRBV2 and TRBJ2-3; TRBD2 aligns across 11 bases. Germline assignment: CDR1 SNHLY and CDR2 FYNNEI. V was clipped by 10 bases and J by 6 bases; unmatched bases: 12. CDR3 length: 15 amino acids. The CDR3 DNA reads TGTGCCACCAAGGGGCTAGCGGGAGGCGCTGATACGCAGTATTTT. This sequence encodes CATKGLAGGADTQYF.

This rearrangement joins TRBV7-6 to TRBJ2-3, with TRBD1 identical over 8 bases. Trimming cost V 7 bases and J 1 base; bases outside gene matches: 7. CDR3 length: 15 residues. Germline V CDR1 and CDR2: SGHVS, FNYEAQ. CDR3 sequence reads: CASNEQGVGTDTQYF. The CDR3 nucleotides are TGTGCCAGCAACGAACAGGGGGTTGGCACAGATACGCAGTATTTT.

The rearrangement uses TRBV5-1 and TRBJ2-2, with a tentative D call TRBD2 (6 bases). Germline V CDR1 and CDR2: SGHRS, YFSETQ. The CDR3 runs 14 residues. V lost 6 bases and J 0 bases, leaving 9 bases between the germline ends. The CDR3 loop reads CASMAGTNTGELFF. CDR3 DNA: TGCGCCAGCATGGCGGGAACGAACACCGGGGAGCTGTTTTTT. The entire variable domain, with the rest obtained from reference TRBV5-1 and TRBJ2-2, is as follows: KAGVTQTPRYLIKTRGQQVTLSCSPISGHRSVSWYQQTPGQGLQFLFEYFSETQRNKGNFPGRFSGRQFSNSRSEMNVSTLELGDSALYLCASMAGTNTGELFFGEGSRLTVL.

The rearrangement uses TRBV6-1 and TRBJ1-5; a possible D gene is TRBD1 (6 bases). Germline loops: CDR1 MNHNS, CDR2 SASEGT. The V and J ends lost 0 bases and 5 bases respectively, with 11 bases between them. The CDR3 totals 15 residues. CDR3 amino acids: CASSEAGALDQPQHF. The CDR3 coding sequence is TGTGCCAGCAGTGAAGCGGGGGCCCTAGATCAGCCCCAGCATTTT.

This clonotype has a handful of counts. The chain carries TRBV6-9 and TRBJ1-2; 8 bases fit TRBD1. The CDR3 loop spans 15 amino acids. Germline V gene lookup returns CDR1 MNHGY and CDR2 SVAAGI. V lost 3 bases to trimming and J lost 5 bases; unmatched junction nucleotides: 8. The CDR3 loop reads CASSYQRTGLYGYTF. As DNA, the CDR3 is TGTGCCAGCAGTTACCAGAGGACAGGGTTATATGGCTACACCTTC.

The V and J genes are TRBV5-1 and TRBJ2-1, with a tentative D call TRBD1 (5 bases). The germline V gene encodes CDR1 SGHRS and CDR2 YFSETQ. V was clipped by 3 bases and J by 3 bases, with 13 bases between them. The CDR3 is 15 amino acids. The CDR3 bases are TGCGCCAGCAGCTACAGGACATCGGGCTACAATGAGCAGTTCTTC. Translation: CASSYRTSGYNEQFF. The entire variable domain, with the rest obtained from reference TRBV5-1 and TRBJ2-1, is as follows: KAGVTQTPRYLIKTRGQQVTLSCSPISGHRSVSWYQQTPGQGLQFLFEYFSETQRNKGNFPGRFSGRQFSNSRSEMNVSTLELGDSALYLCASSYRTSGYNEQFFGPGTRLTVL.

The table lists this clonotype with a few counts. V usage is TRBV30 and J usage is TRBJ2-7, with 10 bases that match TRBD1. The V and J ends lost 1 base and 4 bases, in that order; junction bases with no gene match: 1. Germline V gene data show CDR1 as GTSNPN and CDR2 as SVGIG (reference sequence). The CDR3 is 13 amino acids. Written as DNA, the CDR3 is TGTGCCTGGAGTGCGGACAGGGGGTACGAGCAGTACTTC. It is translated as CAWSADRGYEQYF. Filled out from reference TRBV30 and TRBJ2-7, the complete variable domain reads SQTIHQWPATLVQPVGSPLSLECTVEGTSNPNLYWYRQAAGRGLQLLFYSVGIGQISSEVPQNLSASRPQDRQFILSSKKLLLSDSGFYLCAWSADRGYEQYFGPGTRLTVT.

This clonotype was counted between two and nine times. This chain joins TRBV7-9 and TRBJ1-2; 8 bases fit TRBD1. CDR1 and CDR2 (germline): SEHNR, FQNEAQ (reference sequence). Germline trimming cut 5 bases from V and 10 bases from J; bases unmatched to any gene: 15. CDR3 length equals 15 residues. The CDR3 bases are TGTGCCAGCAGCCCCGGACAGGGCGCCTTCAGCTCCTACACCTTC. Translated, it gives CASSPGQGAFSSYTF. The whole variable domain, remainder taken from reference TRBV7-9 and TRBJ1-2, is DTGVSQNPRHKITKRGQNVTFRCDPISEHNRLYWYRQTLGQGPEFLTYFQNEAQLEKSRLLSDRFSAERPKGSFSTLEIQRTEQGDSAMYLCASSPGQGAFSSYTFGSGTRLTVV.

This clonotype was observed a handful of times. The chain uses TRBV12-3 or TRBV12-4 and TRBJ1-2; D possibly corresponds to TRBD1 (6 bases). V lost 6 bases to trimming and J lost 4 bases, with 18 bases between them. The CDR3 spans 15 residues. Here the CDR3 DNA reads TGTGCCAGCAGCATGGGATCAGGGGACCTCTATGGCTACACCTTC. It translates to CASSMGSGDLYGYTF.

In its sample, this clonotype was seen many times. The CDR3: CASSEDRSLNQPQHF. CDR3 bases: TGTGCCAGCAGTGAAGACAGGTCCCTCAATCAGCCCCAGCATTTT. V is TRBV2 and J is TRBJ1-5; D is perhaps TRBD1 (5 bases). Germline lookup yields CDR1 SNHLY and CDR2 FYNNEI. The CDR3 is 15 residues long. Trimming left V 1 base short and J 3 bases short, with 10 bases between.

This clonotype was observed at least ten times. The chain joins TRBV24-1 to TRBJ1-2, with unresolved D. V was pared by 2 bases and J by 8 bases, with 11 bases between. CDR3 size: 13 residues. CDR1 is KGHDR, CDR2 SFDVKD, per germline. CDR3 residues: CATSDYTAAGYTF. The CDR3 DNA is TGTGCCACCAGTGATTATACAGCAGCCGGCTACACCTTC.

This clonotype showed up many times. V gene TRBV7-9 combines with J gene TRBJ1-2; D is unresolved. Trimming stripped 1 base from V and 3 bases from J, with 3 bases between. From germline, CDR1 is SEHNR and CDR2 FQNEAQ (reference sequence). The CDR3 length is 12 residues. The CDR3, as DNA: TGTGCCAGCAGCTTAGATGACTATGGCTACACCTTC. Its protein product is CASSLDDYGYTF.

In the case of this clonotype: The germline gene is not matched at one end of the junction; a read error may be the cause. The J gene is TRBJ2-3, the V gene TRBV2; D call uncertain. Germline V gene data show CDR1 as SNHLY and CDR2 as FYNNEI. The CDR3 length is 13 residues. CDR3 region: CAGSPSGVDTQYF. The CDR3 nucleotides are TGTGCCGGCAGTCCCTCCGGTGTGGATACGCAGTATTTT.

The chain joins TRBV24-1 to TRBJ1-5; D call uncertain. Per germline, CDR1 KGHDR and CDR2 SFDVKD. This CDR3 comprises 15 residues. V lost 4 bases to trimming and J lost 0 bases, with 9 bases between them. The CDR3 reads CATSEGFDSNQPQHF. CDR3 DNA sequence: TGTGCCACCAGTGAAGGATTCGATAGCAATCAGCCCCAGCATTTT.

The sample holds a few counts of this clonotype. The chain's CDR3 is CATSETVAGGFEQFF. The DNA of the CDR3 is TGTGCCACCAGTGAAACGGTAGCTGGCGGGTTTGAGCAGTTCTTC. V gene TRBV24-1 combines with J gene TRBJ2-1; D is perhaps TRBD2 (5 bases). Trimming stripped 4 bases from V and 9 bases from J, with 18 bases between. In germline, CDR1 is KGHDR, CDR2 SFDVKD. The CDR3 extends over 15 amino acids.

This clonotype occurred a few times. This chain connects TRBV4-1 to TRBJ1-3; no clear D gene. Between the trimmed V and J ends, which lost 6 bases and 0 bases, there was a span of 9 bases. CDR3 size: 14 residues. Looked up from germline, CDR1 is MGHRA and CDR2 is YSYEKL. The CDR3 nucleotides are TGCGCCAGCAGGTCACTAAGCTCTGGAAACACCATATATTTT. Amino acids: CASRSLSSGNTIYF.